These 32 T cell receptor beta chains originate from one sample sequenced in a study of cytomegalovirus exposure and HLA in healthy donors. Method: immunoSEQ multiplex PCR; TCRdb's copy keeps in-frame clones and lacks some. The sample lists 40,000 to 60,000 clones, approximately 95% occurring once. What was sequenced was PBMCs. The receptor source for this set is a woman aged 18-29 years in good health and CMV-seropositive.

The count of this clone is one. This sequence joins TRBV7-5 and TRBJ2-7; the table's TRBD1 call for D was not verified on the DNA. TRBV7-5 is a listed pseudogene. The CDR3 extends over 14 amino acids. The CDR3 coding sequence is TGTGCCAGAAGTTTCGGGACAGGACACTACGAGCAGTACTTC. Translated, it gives CARSFGTGHYEQYF.

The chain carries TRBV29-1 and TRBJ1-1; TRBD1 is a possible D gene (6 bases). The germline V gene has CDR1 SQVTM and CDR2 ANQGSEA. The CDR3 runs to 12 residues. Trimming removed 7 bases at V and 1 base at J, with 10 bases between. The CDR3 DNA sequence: TGCAGCGCCGGACAGACGAACACTGAAGCTTTCTTT. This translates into CSAGQTNTEAFF.

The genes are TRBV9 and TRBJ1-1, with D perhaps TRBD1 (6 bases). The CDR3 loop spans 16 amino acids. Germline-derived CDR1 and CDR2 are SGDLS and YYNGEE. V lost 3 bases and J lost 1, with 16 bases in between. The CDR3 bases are TGTGCCAGCAGCGAAACAGGGCAGATCGAGAACACTGAAGCTTTCTTT. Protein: CASSETGQIENTEAFF.

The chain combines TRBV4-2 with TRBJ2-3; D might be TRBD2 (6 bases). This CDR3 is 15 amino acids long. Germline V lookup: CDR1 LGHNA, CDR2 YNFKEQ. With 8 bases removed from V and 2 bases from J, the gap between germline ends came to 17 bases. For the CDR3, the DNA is TGTGCCAGCGGCAGGGACGGAGGGGACACAGATACGCAGTATTTT. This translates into CASGRDGGDTDTQYF.

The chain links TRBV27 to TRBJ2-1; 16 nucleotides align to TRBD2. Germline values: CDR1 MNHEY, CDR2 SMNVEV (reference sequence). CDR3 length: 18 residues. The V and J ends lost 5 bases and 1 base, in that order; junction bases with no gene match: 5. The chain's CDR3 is CASSPGTSGRGSYNEQFF. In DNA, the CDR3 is TGTGCCAGCAGTCCAGGGACTAGCGGGAGGGGATCCTACAATGAGCAGTTCTTC.

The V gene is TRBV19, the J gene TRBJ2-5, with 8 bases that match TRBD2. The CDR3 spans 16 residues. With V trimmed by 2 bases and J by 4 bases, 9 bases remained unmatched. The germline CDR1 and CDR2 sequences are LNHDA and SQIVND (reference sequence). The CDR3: CASSINSAGAGETQYF. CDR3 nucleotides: TGTGCCAGTAGTATAAACTCAGCGGGAGCAGGAGAGACCCAGTACTTC.

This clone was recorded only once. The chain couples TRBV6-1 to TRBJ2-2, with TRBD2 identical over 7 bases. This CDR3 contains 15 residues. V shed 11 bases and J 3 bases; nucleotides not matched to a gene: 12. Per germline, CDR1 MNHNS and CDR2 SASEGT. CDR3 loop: CAGGPAGSHTGELFF. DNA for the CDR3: TGTGCCGGAGGTCCAGCGGGATCTCACACCGGGGAGCTGTTTTTT.

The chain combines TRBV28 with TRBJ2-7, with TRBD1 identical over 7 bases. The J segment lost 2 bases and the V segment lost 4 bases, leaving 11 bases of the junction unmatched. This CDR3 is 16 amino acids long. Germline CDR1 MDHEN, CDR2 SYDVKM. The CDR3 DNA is TGTGCCAGCAGTTCACCAGGGGACAGTGCAACCTACGAGCAGTACTTC. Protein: CASSSPGDSATYEQYF.

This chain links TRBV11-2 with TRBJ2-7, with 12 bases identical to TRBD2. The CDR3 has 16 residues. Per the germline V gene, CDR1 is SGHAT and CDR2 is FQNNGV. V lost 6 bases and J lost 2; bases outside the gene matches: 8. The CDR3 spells CASRSLRLAGAYEQYF. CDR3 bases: TGTGCCAGCAGATCCTTACGACTAGCGGGAGCCTACGAGCAGTACTTC.

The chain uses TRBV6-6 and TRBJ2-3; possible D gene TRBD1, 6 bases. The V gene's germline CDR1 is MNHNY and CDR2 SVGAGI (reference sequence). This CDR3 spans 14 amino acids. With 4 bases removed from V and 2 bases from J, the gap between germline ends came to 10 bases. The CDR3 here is CASSFGTTTDTQYF. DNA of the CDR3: TGTGCCAGCAGTTTCGGGACAACCACAGATACGCAGTATTTT.

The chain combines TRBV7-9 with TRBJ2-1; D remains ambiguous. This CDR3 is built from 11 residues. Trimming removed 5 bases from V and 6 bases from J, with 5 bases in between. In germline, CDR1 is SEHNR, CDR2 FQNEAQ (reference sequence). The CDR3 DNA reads TGTGCCAGCAGCCGTATCAATGAGCAGTTCTTC. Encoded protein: CASSRINEQFF.

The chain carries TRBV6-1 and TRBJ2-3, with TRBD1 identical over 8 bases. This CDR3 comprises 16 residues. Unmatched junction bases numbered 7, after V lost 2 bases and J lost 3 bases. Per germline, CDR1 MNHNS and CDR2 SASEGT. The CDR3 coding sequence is TGTGCCAGCAGTGAAACCCCAGGGGGCGTGACAGATACGCAGTATTTT. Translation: CASSETPGGVTDTQYF.

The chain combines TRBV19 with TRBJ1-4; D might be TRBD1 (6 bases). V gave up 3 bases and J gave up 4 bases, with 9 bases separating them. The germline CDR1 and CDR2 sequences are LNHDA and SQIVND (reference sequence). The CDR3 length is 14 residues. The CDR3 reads CASSMDRRNEKLFF. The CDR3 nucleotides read TGTGCCAGTAGTATGGACAGACGTAATGAAAAACTGTTTTTT.

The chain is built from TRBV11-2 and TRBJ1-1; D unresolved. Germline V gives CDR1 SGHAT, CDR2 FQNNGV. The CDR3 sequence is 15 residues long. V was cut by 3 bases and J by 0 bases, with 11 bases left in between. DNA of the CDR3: TGTGCCAGCAGCTTGTTTACAGCCATGAACACTGAAGCTTTCTTT. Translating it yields CASSLFTAMNTEAFF.

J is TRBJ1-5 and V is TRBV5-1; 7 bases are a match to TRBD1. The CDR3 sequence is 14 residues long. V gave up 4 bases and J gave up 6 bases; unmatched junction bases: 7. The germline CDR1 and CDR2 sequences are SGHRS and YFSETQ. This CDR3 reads CASSLGGQAQPQHF. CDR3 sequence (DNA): TGCGCCAGCAGCCTCGGTGGACAGGCTCAGCCCCAGCATTTT.

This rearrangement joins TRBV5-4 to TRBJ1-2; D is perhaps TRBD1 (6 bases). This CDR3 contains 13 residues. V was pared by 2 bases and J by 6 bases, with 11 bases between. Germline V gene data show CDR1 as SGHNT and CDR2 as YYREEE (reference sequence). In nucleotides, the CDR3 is TGTGCCAGCAGCTTACAACGGGACAATGGCTACACCTTC. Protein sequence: CASSLQRDNGYTF.

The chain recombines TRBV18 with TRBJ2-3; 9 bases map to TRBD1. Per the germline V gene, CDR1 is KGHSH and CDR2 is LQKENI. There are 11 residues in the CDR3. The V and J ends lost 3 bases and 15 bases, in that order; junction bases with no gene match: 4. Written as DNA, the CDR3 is TGTGCCAGCTCACCCCGGGACAGGGTATATTTT. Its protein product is CASSPRDRVYF.

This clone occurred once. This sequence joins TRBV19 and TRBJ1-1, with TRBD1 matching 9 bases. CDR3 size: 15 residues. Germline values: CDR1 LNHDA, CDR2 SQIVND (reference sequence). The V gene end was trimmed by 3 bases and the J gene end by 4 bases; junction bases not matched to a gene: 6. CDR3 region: CASSINAGQGTEAFF. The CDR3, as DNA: TGTGCCAGTAGTATTAACGCGGGACAGGGCACTGAAGCTTTCTTT.

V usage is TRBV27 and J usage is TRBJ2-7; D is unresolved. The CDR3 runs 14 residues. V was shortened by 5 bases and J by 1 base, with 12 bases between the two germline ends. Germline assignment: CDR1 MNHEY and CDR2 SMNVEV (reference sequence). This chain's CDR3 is CASSLGPGSYEQYF. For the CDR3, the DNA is TGTGCCAGCAGTCTAGGCCCCGGATCCTACGAGCAGTACTTC.

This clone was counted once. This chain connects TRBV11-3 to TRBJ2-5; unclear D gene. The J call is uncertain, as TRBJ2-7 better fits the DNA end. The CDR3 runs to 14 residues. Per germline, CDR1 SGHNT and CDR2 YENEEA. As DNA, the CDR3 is TGTGCCAGCAGCTCAACGACTCGTCCCTACGAGCAGTACTTC. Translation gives CASSSTTRPYEQYF.

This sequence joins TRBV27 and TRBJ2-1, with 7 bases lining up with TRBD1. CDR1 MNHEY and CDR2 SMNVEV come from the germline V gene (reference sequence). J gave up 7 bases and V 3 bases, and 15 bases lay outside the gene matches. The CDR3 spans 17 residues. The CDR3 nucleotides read TGTGCCAGCAGTTTCCAGACCCCTGACAGGGTTGGAAATGAGCAGTTCTTC. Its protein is CASSFQTPDRVGNEQFF.

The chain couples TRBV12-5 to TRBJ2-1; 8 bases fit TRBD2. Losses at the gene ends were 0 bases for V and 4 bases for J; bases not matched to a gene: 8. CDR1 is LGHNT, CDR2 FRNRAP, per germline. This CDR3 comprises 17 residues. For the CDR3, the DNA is TGTGCTAGTGGTTTGGTAGGGTTCAGCGGGAGTTACAATGAGCAGTTCTTC. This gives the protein CASGLVGFSGSYNEQFF. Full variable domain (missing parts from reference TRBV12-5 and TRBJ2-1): DARVTQTPRHKVTEMGQEVTMRCQPILGHNTVFWYRQTMMQGLELLAYFRNRAPLDDSGMPKDRFSAEMPDATLATLKIQPSEPRDSAVYFCASGLVGFSGSYNEQFFGPGTRLTVL.

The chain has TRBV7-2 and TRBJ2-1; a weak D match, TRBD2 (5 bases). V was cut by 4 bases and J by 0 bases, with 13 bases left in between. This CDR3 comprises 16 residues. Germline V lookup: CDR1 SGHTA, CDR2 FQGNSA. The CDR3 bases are TGTGCCAGCAGCTCTCGGGGTATAAGCTCCTACAATGAGCAGTTCTTC. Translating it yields CASSSRGISSYNEQFF.

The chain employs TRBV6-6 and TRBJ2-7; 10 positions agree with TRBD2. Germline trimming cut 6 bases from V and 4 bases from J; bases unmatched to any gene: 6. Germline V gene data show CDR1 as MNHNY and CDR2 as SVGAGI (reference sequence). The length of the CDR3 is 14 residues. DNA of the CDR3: TGTGCCAGCAGCCCCGGACTAGCGGCTTACGAGCAGTACTTC. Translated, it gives CASSPGLAAYEQYF.

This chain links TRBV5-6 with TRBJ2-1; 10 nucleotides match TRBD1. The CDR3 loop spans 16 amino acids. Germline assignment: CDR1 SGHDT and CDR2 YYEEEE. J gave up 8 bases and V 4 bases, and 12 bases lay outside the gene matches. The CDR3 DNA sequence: TGTGCCAGCAGCCCCCTAGGGACAGGGGTGTTCGATGAGCAGTTCTTC. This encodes CASSPLGTGVFDEQFF.

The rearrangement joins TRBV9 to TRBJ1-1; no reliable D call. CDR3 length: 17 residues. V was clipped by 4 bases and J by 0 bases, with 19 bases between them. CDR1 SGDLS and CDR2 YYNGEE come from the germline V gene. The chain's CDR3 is CASSRDQRLRMNTEAFF. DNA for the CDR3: TGTGCCAGCAGCAGAGACCAAAGACTAAGAATGAACACTGAAGCTTTCTTT.

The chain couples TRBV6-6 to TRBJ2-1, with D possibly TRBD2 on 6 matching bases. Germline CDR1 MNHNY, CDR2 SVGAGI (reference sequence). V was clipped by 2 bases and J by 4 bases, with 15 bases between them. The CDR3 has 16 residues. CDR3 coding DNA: TGTGCCAGCAGTTACCTCCGGGTAGCGGAGTACAATGAGCAGTTCTTC. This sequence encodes CASSYLRVAEYNEQFF.

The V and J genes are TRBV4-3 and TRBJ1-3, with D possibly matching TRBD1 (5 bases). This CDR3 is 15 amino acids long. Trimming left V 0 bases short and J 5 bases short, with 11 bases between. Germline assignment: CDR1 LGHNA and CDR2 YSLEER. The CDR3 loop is CASSQDGAKRNTIYF. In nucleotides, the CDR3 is TGCGCCAGCAGCCAAGATGGGGCGAAGAGAAACACCATATATTTT.

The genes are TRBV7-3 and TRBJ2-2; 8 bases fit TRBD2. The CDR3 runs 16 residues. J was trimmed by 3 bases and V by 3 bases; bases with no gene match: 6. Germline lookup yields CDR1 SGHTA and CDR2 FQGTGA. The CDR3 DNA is TGTGCCAGCAGCTTTGGTGGGACTAGTCACACCGGGGAGCTGTTTTTT. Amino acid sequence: CASSFGGTSHTGELFF.

For the CDR3, the DNA is TGTGCCAGCAGTGAAGATGGTAGCGGGGCCTACGAGCAGTACTTC. Translated: CASSEDGSGAYEQYF. The chain joins TRBV6-1 to TRBJ2-7; 8 nucleotides line up with TRBD2. Trimming removed 1 base from V and 2 bases from J; junction bases left unmatched: 4. This CDR3 contains 15 residues. Germline values: CDR1 MNHNS, CDR2 SASEGT.

DNA of the CDR3: TGTGCCAGCAGCTTAGGTCACAGAGCCACAGATACGCAGTATTTT. Amino acids: CASSLGHRATDTQYF. This chain links TRBV11-2 with TRBJ2-3; D call uncertain. Germline V lookup: CDR1 SGHAT, CDR2 FQNNGV. Trimming shortened V by 1 base and J by 2 bases, and 10 bases separated the two germline ends. This CDR3 contains 15 residues. The full variable domain, completed using reference TRBV11-2 and TRBJ2-3, is EAGVAQSPRYKIIEKRQSVAFWCNPISGHATLYWYQQILGQGPKLLIQFQNNGVVDDSQLPKDRFSAERLKGVDSTLKIQPAKLEDSAVYLCASSLGHRATDTQYFGPGTRLTVL.

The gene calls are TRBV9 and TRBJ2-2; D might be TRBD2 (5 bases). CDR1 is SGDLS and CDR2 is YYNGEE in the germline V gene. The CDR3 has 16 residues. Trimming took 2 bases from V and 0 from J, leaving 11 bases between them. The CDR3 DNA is TGTGCCAGCAGCGTTCTGTCCGGGGCGAACACCGGGGAGCTGTTTTTT. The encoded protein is CASSVLSGANTGELFF. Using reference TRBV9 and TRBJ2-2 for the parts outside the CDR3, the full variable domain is DSGVTQTPKHLITATGQRVTLRCSPRSGDLSVYWYQQSLDQGLQFLIQYYNGEERAKGNILERFSAQQFPDLHSELNLSSLELGDSALYFCASSVLSGANTGELFFGEGSRLTVL.